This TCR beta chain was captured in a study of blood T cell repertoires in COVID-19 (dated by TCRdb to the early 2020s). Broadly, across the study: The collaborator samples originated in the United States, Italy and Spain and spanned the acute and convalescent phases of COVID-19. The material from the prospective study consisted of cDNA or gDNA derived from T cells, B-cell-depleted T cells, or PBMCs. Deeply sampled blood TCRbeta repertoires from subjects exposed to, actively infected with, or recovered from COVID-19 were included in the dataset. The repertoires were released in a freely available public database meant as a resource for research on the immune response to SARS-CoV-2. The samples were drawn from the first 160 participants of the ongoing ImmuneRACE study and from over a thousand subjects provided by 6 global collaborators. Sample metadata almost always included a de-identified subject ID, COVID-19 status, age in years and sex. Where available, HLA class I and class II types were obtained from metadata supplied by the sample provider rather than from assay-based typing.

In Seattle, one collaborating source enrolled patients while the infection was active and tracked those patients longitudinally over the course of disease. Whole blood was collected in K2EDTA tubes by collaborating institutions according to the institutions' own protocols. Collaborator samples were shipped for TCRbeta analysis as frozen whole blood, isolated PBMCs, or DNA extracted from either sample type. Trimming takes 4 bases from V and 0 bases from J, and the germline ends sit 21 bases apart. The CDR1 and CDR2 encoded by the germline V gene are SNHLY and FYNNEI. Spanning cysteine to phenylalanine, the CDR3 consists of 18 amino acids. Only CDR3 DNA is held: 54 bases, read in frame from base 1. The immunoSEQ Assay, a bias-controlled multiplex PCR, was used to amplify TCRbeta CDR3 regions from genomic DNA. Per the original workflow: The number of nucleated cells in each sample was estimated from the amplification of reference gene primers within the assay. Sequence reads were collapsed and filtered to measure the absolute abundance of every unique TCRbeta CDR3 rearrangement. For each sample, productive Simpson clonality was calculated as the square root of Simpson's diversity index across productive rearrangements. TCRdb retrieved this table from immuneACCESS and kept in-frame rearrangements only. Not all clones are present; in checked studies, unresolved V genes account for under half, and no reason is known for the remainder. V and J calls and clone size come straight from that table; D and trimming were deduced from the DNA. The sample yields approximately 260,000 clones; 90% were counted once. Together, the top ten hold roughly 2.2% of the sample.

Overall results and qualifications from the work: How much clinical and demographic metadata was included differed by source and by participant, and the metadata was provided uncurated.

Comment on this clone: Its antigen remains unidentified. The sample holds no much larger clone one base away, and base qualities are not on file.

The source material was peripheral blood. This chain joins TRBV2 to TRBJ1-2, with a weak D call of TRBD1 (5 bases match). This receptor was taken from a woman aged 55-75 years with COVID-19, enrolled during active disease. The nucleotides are TGTGCCAGCAGTGGGCCCCGGGGAGGCGGAGGGGCTAACTATGGCTACACCTTC. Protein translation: CASSGPRGGGGANYGYTF.